At least ten counts were recorded for the clone carrying this T cell receptor beta chain. Its antigen remains unidentified. One entry per CDR3 protein, called by TCRdb with MiXCR from the reads. The sample has approximately 910,000 distinct CDR3 sequences, approximately 32% seen once. The entry originates in a study of T cell repertoires in cytomegalovirus infection. For the study at large: It can be stated that public TCR beta signatures indicated CMV infection as well as a matching HLA type.

Notes on the study in general: The cumulative frequency of public TCR beta families identified carriers of CMV plus the relevant HLA. Dominating the ex vivo response were HLA-C-restricted CMV-specific TCR beta clonotypes.

Germline V gene lookup returns CDR1 LGHNA and CDR2 YNFKEQ. V lost 3 bases to trimming and J lost 4 bases, with 6 bases between them. The CDR3 totals 12 residues. The chain combines TRBV4-2 with TRBJ1-1; the D is unclear. The source was cultured CD8+ T cells from PBMCs, collected from culture after CMV antigen stimulation. The source of this sequence is a human donor in good health (CMV status not recorded). Some clones in this sample may be carry-over from other donors' samples. CDR3 sequence reads: CASSQGSTEAFF. The CDR3 nucleotides read TGTGCCAGCAGCCAGGGTTCCACTGAAGCTTTCTTT.